A single sample gave rise to the 28 T cell receptor beta chains below, sequenced in a study of OX40 agonist ivuxolimab in advanced cancers. The library was generated by the immunoSEQ multiplex PCR assay. TCRdb retrieved this table from immuneACCESS and kept in-frame rearrangements only. Not all clones are present; in checked studies, unresolved V genes account for under half, and no reason is known for the remainder. In all, the sample holds about 62,000 clones, and about 92% of those were seen once. Roughly 13% of the sample is taken by the ten largest. The sequencing used CD4+ or CD8+ T cells sorted from blood, collected in a trial of the OX40 agonist ivuxolimab. The receptors were sampled from an adult with an advanced solid tumor such as melanoma, head and neck, liver or kidney cancer.

The CDR3 coding sequence is TGCGCCAGCAGCGGGGACAGGTTCTACGAGCAGTACTTC. Residues: CASSGDRFYEQYF. V usage is TRBV5-1 and J usage is TRBJ2-7, with TRBD1 matching over 8 bases. V was clipped by 4 bases and J by 3 bases; unmatched bases: 3. Germline CDR1 and CDR2: SGHRS and YFSETQ. The CDR3 covers 13 residues.

V and J are TRBV10-3 and TRBJ2-7, with 10 bases fitting TRBD2. With 2 bases clipped from V and 4 bases from J, the junction kept 5 bases outside the gene matches. Germline V gene lookup returns CDR1 ENHRY and CDR2 SYGVKD. The CDR3 runs to 15 residues. CDR3 DNA: TGTGCCATCAGTGAGAGGGCTAGCGGGGGATACGAGCAGTACTTC. Its translation is CAISERASGGYEQYF.

This rearrangement joins TRBV27 to TRBJ2-7, with D maybe TRBD1 (7 bases). The CDR3 spans 14 residues. Germline CDR1 is MNHEY and CDR2 is SMNVEV (reference sequence). V gave up 3 bases and J gave up 3 bases, with 12 bases separating them. CDR3 sequence: CASSLRDRIYEQYF. The CDR3 nucleotides are TGTGCCAGCAGTTTGCGGGACAGAATCTACGAGCAGTACTTC.

A single count supports this clone. The rearrangement uses TRBV27 and TRBJ2-7; TRBD2 might be the D (5 bases). The CDR3 loop spans 17 amino acids. Looked up from germline, CDR1 is MNHEY and CDR2 is SMNVEV (reference sequence). Deletions cut 5 bases from V and 2 bases from J, with 22 bases between. CDR3 protein: CASSPSALAGYPYEQYF. The CDR3 coding sequence is TGTGCCAGCAGTCCCTCCGCGTTGGCGGGTTATCCCTACGAGCAGTACTTC.

This clone was seen a few times. The chain has TRBV7-9 and TRBJ1-5; the match to TRBD1 covers 8 bases. Germline V CDR1 and CDR2: SEHNR, FQNEAQ (reference sequence). CDR3 length: 14 amino acids. The ends lost 5 bases at V and 4 bases at J; junction bases unmatched: 4. CDR3 coding DNA: TGTGCCAGCAGCCGGACAGGGCTGAATCAGCCCCAGCATTTT. The encoded protein is CASSRTGLNQPQHF.

A word on this clone: Different DNA sequences within this sample yield the same CDR3. The genes are TRBV27 and TRBJ2-7; no definite D call. V gave up 0 bases and J gave up 0 bases, with 6 bases separating them. Germline values: CDR1 MNHEY, CDR2 SMNVEV (reference sequence). The CDR3 contains 14 residues. The CDR3 protein is CASSLSGYSYEQYF. CDR3 in DNA: TGTGCCAGCAGTTTATCGGGGTACTCCTACGAGCAGTACTTC.

The chain combines TRBV7-9 with TRBJ1-1, with D maybe TRBD1 (6 bases). Trimming took 2 bases from V and 0 from J, leaving 13 bases between them. Germline loops: CDR1 SEHNR, CDR2 FQNEAQ (reference sequence). The CDR3 totals 16 residues. The CDR3 nucleotides read TGTGCCAGCAGCTTACCACAGGGCCCCATGAACACTGAAGCTTTCTTT. Its protein product is CASSLPQGPMNTEAFF.

The chain has TRBV13 and TRBJ1-4; the match to TRBD1 covers 7 bases. Germline V gene data show CDR1 as PRHDT and CDR2 as FYEKMQ (reference sequence). The CDR3 is made up of 18 amino acids. V lost 4 bases to trimming and J lost 7 bases; unmatched junction nucleotides: 18. CDR3 DNA: TGTGCCAGCAGCTCCACCGACCCCATAGACAGGGTGATTGAAAAACTGTTTTTT. Protein sequence: CASSSTDPIDRVIEKLFF.

The chain links TRBV27 to TRBJ2-1; 7 bases are shared with TRBD1. Germline-derived CDR1 and CDR2 are MNHEY and SMNVEV (reference sequence). V lost 5 bases to trimming and J lost 4 bases; unmatched junction nucleotides: 8. The CDR3 is 15 amino acids. In nucleotides, the CDR3 is TGTGCCAGCAGTCTCGCCGGGACAGTTTACAATGAGCAGTTCTTC. This sequence encodes CASSLAGTVYNEQFF.

The chain joins TRBV9 to TRBJ2-1; D remains ambiguous. The CDR3 spans 14 residues. The V end lost 6 bases, the J end lost 0 bases, and 10 bases lay between the germline ends. CDR1 is SGDLS and CDR2 is YYNGEE in the germline V gene. CDR3 amino acids: CASIPESSYNEQFF. The CDR3 DNA sequence: TGTGCCAGCATCCCAGAGAGCTCCTACAATGAGCAGTTCTTC.

This rearrangement joins TRBV4-1 to TRBJ1-5; D gene ambiguous. Trimming pared 4 bases from V and 3 bases from J, leaving 10 bases between. The V gene's germline CDR1 is MGHRA and CDR2 YSYEKL. CDR3 length: 14 residues. As DNA, the CDR3 is TGCGCCAGCAGCCCCTCGGGGTCCAATCAGCCCCAGCATTTT. It specifies CASSPSGSNQPQHF.

Only one count was recorded for this clone. The gene calls are TRBV27 and TRBJ1-6, with D hard to call. Deletions cut 8 bases from V and 3 bases from J, with 14 bases between. This CDR3 contains 15 residues. Germline assignment: CDR1 MNHEY and CDR2 SMNVEV (reference sequence). The CDR3 DNA sequence: TGTGCCAGCTTCCCAGTCTTCGTCTATAATTCACCCCTCCACTTT. It codes for CASFPVFVYNSPLHF.

This chain links TRBV18 with TRBJ2-1, with D maybe TRBD2 (6 bases). From germline, CDR1 is KGHSH and CDR2 LQKENI. The CDR3 is 14 residues long. With 4 bases removed from V and 0 bases from J, the gap between germline ends came to 7 bases. The CDR3 reads CASSLTSSYNEQFF. CDR3 sequence (DNA): TGTGCCAGCTCACTGACTAGCTCCTACAATGAGCAGTTCTTC.

The genes are TRBV5-4 and TRBJ2-7, with D unresolved. V was clipped by 0 bases and J by 6 bases, with 10 bases between them. The CDR3 contains 13 residues. The germline V gene has CDR1 SGHNT and CDR2 YYREEE (reference sequence). Written as DNA, the CDR3 is TGTGCCAGCAGCTTGGGGGATGGACGCGAGCAGTACTTC. Amino acids: CASSLGDGREQYF.

This clone was seen a single time. This chain uses TRBV9 with TRBJ1-2; 8 bases are shared with TRBD1. Germline CDR1 SGDLS, CDR2 YYNGEE. The CDR3 length is 15 residues. The V and J ends lost 4 bases and 0 bases, in that order; junction bases with no gene match: 5. The CDR3 protein is CASSPGTGTNYGYTF. In DNA form, the CDR3 reads TGTGCCAGCAGCCCCGGGACAGGTACTAACTATGGCTACACCTTC.

CDR3 sequence reads: CASSGQGVGELFF. The CDR3 DNA follows: TGTGCCAGCAGCGGGCAGGGAGTCGGGGAGCTGTTTTTT. This chain connects TRBV9 to TRBJ2-2, with D perhaps matching TRBD1 or TRBD2 (5 bases each). With 3 bases removed from V and 7 bases from J, the gap between germline ends came to 10 bases. This CDR3 has 13 residues. Germline assignment: CDR1 SGDLS and CDR2 YYNGEE. Combining the CDR3 with reference TRBV9 and TRBJ2-2 gives the whole variable domain DSGVTQTPKHLITATGQRVTLRCSPRSGDLSVYWYQQSLDQGLQFLIQYYNGEERAKGNILERFSAQQFPDLHSELNLSSLELGDSALYFCASSGQGVGELFFGEGSRLTVL.

The chain recombines TRBV4-3 with TRBJ2-5; a weak D match, TRBD2 (6 bases). Trimming took off 0 bases at V and 5 bases at J, with 13 bases between the two ends. CDR1 is LGHNA and CDR2 is YSLEER in the germline V gene. This CDR3 spans 15 amino acids. The CDR3 spells CASSQDHPSVETQYF. Written as DNA, the CDR3 is TGCGCCAGCAGCCAAGATCACCCTAGCGTGGAGACCCAGTACTTC.

The V and J genes are TRBV6-6 and TRBJ2-7; 7 positions match TRBD1. The length of the CDR3 is 11 residues. The ends lost 6 bases at V and 5 bases at J; junction bases unmatched: 1. Germline CDR1 reads MNHNY; CDR2 reads SVGAGI (reference sequence). The CDR3 nucleotides are TGTGCCAGCAGCACAGGGGACGAGCAGTACTTC. This gives the protein CASSTGDEQYF.

V and J are TRBV9 and TRBJ2-5; TRBD1 or TRBD2 may be the D gene (5 bases each). The length of the CDR3 is 14 residues. V was shortened by 0 bases and J by 2 bases, with 8 bases between the two germline ends. CDR1 and CDR2 from the germline V gene are SGDLS and YYNGEE. DNA of the CDR3: TGTGCCAGCAGCGTAGGAGGGGTACAAGAGACCCAGTACTTC. Translating gives CASSVGGVQETQYF.

The J gene is TRBJ2-5, the V gene TRBV4-1; 8 bases agree with TRBD2. Germline CDR1 reads MGHRA; CDR2 reads YSYEKL. The CDR3 contains 18 residues. V was clipped by 1 base and J by 5 bases; unmatched bases: 15. The CDR3 nucleotides are TGCGCCAGCAGCCAAGGAGTAACGATGGAGGGCGGGGGGGAGACCCAGTACTTC. This codes for CASSQGVTMEGGGETQYF.

This chain uses TRBV27 with TRBJ1-5; weak D call: TRBD1 (5 bases). CDR1 and CDR2 from the germline V gene are MNHEY and SMNVEV (reference sequence). Trimming took off 5 bases at V and 6 bases at J, with 14 bases between the two ends. The CDR3 spans 14 residues. CDR3 nucleotides: TGTGCCAGCAGTCCCCAGGGTTTAATTCAGCCCCAGCATTTT. It translates to CASSPQGLIQPQHF.

V and J are TRBV10-3 and TRBJ2-7, with D tentatively TRBD1 or TRBD2 (5 bases each). From germline, CDR1 is ENHRY and CDR2 SYGVKD. Between the trimmed V and J ends, which lost 0 bases and 10 bases, there was a span of 16 bases. The CDR3 extends over 14 amino acids. The CDR3 is CAISESGEKRIQYF. The CDR3 DNA follows: TGTGCCATCAGTGAGTCGGGGGAGAAGAGGATTCAGTACTTC.

The chain has TRBV9 and TRBJ2-3, with 9 bases fitting TRBD2. The CDR3 has 18 amino acids. Looked up from germline, CDR1 is SGDLS and CDR2 is YYNGEE. V dropped 4 bases and J dropped 2; count of bases not matched to a gene: 14. The CDR3 nucleotides are TGTGCCAGCAGCCTTAACTCTTTAGCGGGGGCCCCCACAGATACGCAGTATTTT. Its translation: CASSLNSLAGAPTDTQYF.

This chain uses TRBV7-9 with TRBJ1-1; 11 positions agree with TRBD1. Trimming took 4 bases from V and 5 from J; bases not matched to a gene: 15. The CDR3 extends over 18 amino acids. Germline CDR1 reads SEHNR; CDR2 reads FQNEAQ (reference sequence). The CDR3 loop is CASSSGTGGSGSDTEAFF. In nucleotides, the CDR3 is TGTGCCAGCAGCTCCGGGACAGGGGGATCGGGCTCGGATACTGAAGCTTTCTTT.

This clone appeared a single time. The rearrangement uses TRBV29-1 and TRBJ2-5; 8 nucleotides align to TRBD2. The CDR3 extends over 17 amino acids. Per the germline V gene, CDR1 is SQVTM and CDR2 is ANQGSEA. Trimming at V came to 4 bases and at J to 2 bases, leaving 15 bases not matched to a gene. In nucleotides, the CDR3 is TGCAGCGTTGTGGCGGGGGGCAATCGCAGCCCACAAGAGACCCAGTACTTC. Residues: CSVVAGGNRSPQETQYF.

The chain is built from TRBV4-1 and TRBJ2-1, with no clear D. V was cut by 0 bases and J by 4 bases, with 10 bases left in between. This CDR3 contains 15 residues. Germline-derived CDR1 and CDR2 are MGHRA and YSYEKL. CDR3 nucleotides: TGCGCCAGCAGCCAAGATAGTGGCAATTACAATGAGCAGTTCTTC. Protein sequence: CASSQDSGNYNEQFF.

On this clone itself: The junction differs from germline at one of its ends, possibly a read error. V is TRBV5-1 and J is TRBJ2-1, with TRBD2 matching 7 bases. Germline-derived CDR1 and CDR2 are SGHRS and YFSETQ. This CDR3 is 15 amino acids long. The CDR3 loop is CANSLTSVSYNEQFF. The CDR3 DNA reads TGCGCCAACAGCCTTACTAGCGTTTCCTACAATGAGCAGTTCTTC.

The rearrangement uses TRBV5-1 and TRBJ2-1; no clear D gene. CDR3 size: 11 residues. CDR1 is SGHRS and CDR2 is YFSETQ in the germline V gene. Trimming removed 7 bases from V and 10 bases from J, with 12 bases in between. The CDR3 nucleotides read TGCGCCAGCTCAACGGGCCCGGAGCAGTTCTTC. Amino acid sequence: CASSTGPEQFF.